Each of the 17 T cell receptor beta chains below was sequenced from the same sample in a study of cytomegalovirus exposure and HLA in healthy donors. This PCR relied on a set of 60 Vbeta primers and 13 Jbeta primers. Libraries were prepared by immunoSEQ multiplex PCR; TCRdb keeps only in-frame clonotypes and omits some of them. The sample has some 180,000 clones, around 76% seen once. The source material was PBMCs. The source is a man in his forties or fifties in good health and CMV-seronegative.

The chain joins TRBV18 to TRBJ2-1; TRBD1 agrees at 10 bases. The V gene end was trimmed by 4 bases and the J gene end by 6 bases; junction bases not matched to a gene: 6. CDR1 is KGHSH, CDR2 LQKENI, per germline. This CDR3 has 15 residues. The CDR3 is CASSLGQGFSNEQFF. The CDR3 region has the DNA TGTGCCAGCTCACTGGGACAGGGGTTTTCCAATGAGCAGTTCTTC.

The CDR3 DNA reads as TGTGCCAGCAGTTTACGACGGGGGGGCCGGAATGAGCAGTTCTTC. As protein: CASSLRRGGRNEQFF. The genes are TRBV28 and TRBJ2-1, with 8 bases lining up with TRBD2. In germline, CDR1 is MDHEN, CDR2 SYDVKM. This CDR3 is built from 15 residues. Germline trimming cut 2 bases from V and 7 bases from J; bases unmatched to any gene: 7.

The genes are TRBV19 and TRBJ2-3; 9 bases are a match to TRBD1. V lost 3 bases, J lost 3 bases, and 4 bases stayed unmatched. CDR1 is LNHDA and CDR2 is SQIVND in the germline V gene (reference sequence). This CDR3 is 15 amino acids long. The CDR3 DNA is TGTGCCAGTAGTATCACAGGGGGCGCGACAGATACGCAGTATTTT. It yields the protein CASSITGGATDTQYF.

The chain is built from TRBV19 and TRBJ1-1; D possibly corresponds to TRBD1 (6 bases). Germline lookup yields CDR1 LNHDA and CDR2 SQIVND (reference sequence). V shed 9 bases and J shed 4 bases, with 15 bases lying between them. The CDR3 length is 13 residues. The CDR3 loop is CASARRGGTEAFF. CDR3 bases: TGTGCCAGCGCCCGTCGAGGGGGCACTGAAGCTTTCTTT.

This clone was counted only a few times. Different DNA sequences within this sample yield the same CDR3. The CDR3 nucleotides are TGTGCCAGCAGCTTAGCGGGCCTAGCGGGAGACCCCTACGAGCAGTACTTC. Translation: CASSLAGLAGDPYEQYF. The rearrangement uses TRBV7-2 and TRBJ2-7, with TRBD2 identical over 10 bases. After removal of 0 bases from V and 2 bases from J, the junction contained 7 bases not matched to a gene. Per germline, CDR1 SGHTA and CDR2 FQGNSA. The CDR3 covers 17 residues.

The rearrangement uses TRBV4-3 and TRBJ2-7; 8 bases fit TRBD1. V lost 0 bases to trimming and J lost 2 bases; unmatched junction nucleotides: 0. The length of the CDR3 is 14 residues. Germline V lookup: CDR1 LGHNA, CDR2 YSLEER. CDR3 nucleotide sequence: TGCGCCAGCAGCCAAGAACAGGGGGCCTACGAGCAGTACTTC. Translated: CASSQEQGAYEQYF.

This rearrangement joins TRBV19 to TRBJ2-7; TRBD1 aligns across 9 bases. The CDR3 contains 14 residues. Germline CDR1 is LNHDA and CDR2 is SQIVND (reference sequence). V trimming: 7 bases; J trimming: 3 bases; junction bases outside the gene matches: 7. The CDR3 spells CASTEGQGRYEQYF. The CDR3 nucleotides read TGTGCCAGTACCGAGGGACAGGGTCGCTACGAGCAGTACTTC.

This clone was seen more than once but under ten times. Other DNA sequences in this specimen translate into the identical CDR3. The chain is built from TRBV20-1 and TRBJ1-1, with D unclear. CDR3 length equals 11 residues. V lost 3 bases, J lost 3 bases, and 5 bases lay in between. The germline CDR1 and CDR2 sequences are DFQATT and SNEGSKA (reference sequence). The CDR3 sequence is CSASPYTEAFF. Here the CDR3 DNA reads TGCAGTGCTAGTCCCTACACTGAAGCTTTCTTT.

The chain recombines TRBV9 with TRBJ2-5; perhaps TRBD2 as D (5 bases). The CDR3 contains 15 residues. V lost 0 bases to trimming and J lost 1 base, with 10 bases between them. CDR1 and CDR2 (germline): SGDLS, YYNGEE. The CDR3 loop is CASSVAPDSQETQYF. The DNA of the CDR3 is TGTGCCAGCAGCGTAGCCCCGGACTCCCAAGAGACCCAGTACTTC.

V and J are TRBV6-5 and TRBJ1-2; 7 positions agree with TRBD1. V lost 5 bases and J lost 2; bases outside the gene matches: 2. The CDR3 is 13 residues long. Germline-derived CDR1 and CDR2 are MNHEY and SVGAGI. CDR3 sequence (DNA): TGTGCCAGCAGTATGACAGGGAACTATGGCTACACCTTC. This codes for CASSMTGNYGYTF.

The chain employs TRBV4-1 and TRBJ1-2; maybe TRBD1 (5 bases). The V and J ends lost 0 bases and 11 bases respectively, with 13 bases between them. Germline assignment: CDR1 MGHRA and CDR2 YSYEKL. The CDR3 totals 13 residues. CDR3 residues: CASSQDPTREYTF. The CDR3 DNA sequence: TGCGCCAGCAGCCAAGACCCGACCAGGGAATACACCTTC.

This sequence joins TRBV27 and TRBJ2-1, with 9 bases matching TRBD1. This CDR3 is built from 14 residues. Germline CDR1 and CDR2: MNHEY and SMNVEV (reference sequence). V lost 7 bases to trimming and J lost 3 bases; unmatched junction nucleotides: 4. The CDR3 is CASTMGQGYNEQFF. In nucleotides, the CDR3 is TGTGCCAGCACTATGGGACAGGGCTACAATGAGCAGTTCTTC.

This chain connects TRBV10-1 to TRBJ2-2; TRBD2 matches at 15 bases. Trimming at V came to 6 bases and at J to 7 bases, leaving 6 bases not matched to a gene. In germline, CDR1 is WNHNN, CDR2 SYGVQD (reference sequence). CDR3 length equals 16 residues. CDR3 bases: TGCGCCAGCAGATGGACTAGCGGGGGGGTGGGCGGGGAGCTGTTTTTT. This translates into CASRWTSGGVGGELFF.

This clone was detected a few times. This sequence joins TRBV11-2 and TRBJ1-4; the D gene is possibly TRBD1 (5 bases). CDR1 SGHAT and CDR2 FQNNGV come from the germline V gene. This CDR3 region has 12 residues. CDR3: CATAGVDEKLFF. Written as DNA, the CDR3 is TGTGCAACCGCGGGGGTGGACGAAAAACTGTTTTTT.

With regard to this clone: The junction and the germline gene differ at one end; a read error may be behind it. The chain uses TRBV5-4 and TRBJ1-1; D unclear. Germline assignment: CDR1 SGHNT and CDR2 YYREEE (reference sequence). This CDR3 is built from 13 residues. Here the CDR3 DNA reads TGTGTCAGCAGCTTGGCCGGGAACACTGAAGCTTTCTTT. Translation gives CVSSLAGNTEAFF.

The chain is built from TRBV6-5 and TRBJ1-4, with TRBD1 matching 7 bases. J lost 4 bases, V lost 2 bases, and 4 bases had no gene match. The CDR3 runs to 15 residues. Germline-derived CDR1 and CDR2 are MNHEY and SVGAGI. The CDR3 sequence: CASSYTTGNNEKLFF. In DNA, the CDR3 is TGTGCCAGCAGTTACACGACAGGGAATAATGAAAAACTGTTTTTT.

The V gene is TRBV14, the J gene TRBJ2-3, with a weak D call TRBD1 (6 bases). CDR1 and CDR2 (germline): SGHDN, FVKESK. The ends were cut back, 0 bases at V and 1 base at J, with 17 bases in the middle. The length of the CDR3 is 18 residues. CDR3 bases: TGTGCCAGCAGCCAAGATTACGGAGGCGCAGGGGGCACAGATACGCAGTATTTT. Protein product: CASSQDYGGAGGTDTQYF.